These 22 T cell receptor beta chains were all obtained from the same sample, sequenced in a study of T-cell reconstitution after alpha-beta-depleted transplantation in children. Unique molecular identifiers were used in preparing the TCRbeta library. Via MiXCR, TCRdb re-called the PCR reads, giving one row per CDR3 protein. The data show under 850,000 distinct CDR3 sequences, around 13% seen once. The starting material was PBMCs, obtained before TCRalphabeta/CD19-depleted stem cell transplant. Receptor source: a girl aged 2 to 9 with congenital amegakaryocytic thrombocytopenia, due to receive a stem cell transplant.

The CDR3 loop reads CASSSFREQFF. As DNA, the CDR3 is TGTGCCAGCAGCAGCTTCCGGGAGCAGTTCTTC. J is TRBJ2-1 and V is TRBV21-1. TRBV21-1 is recorded as a pseudogene. The CDR3 consists of 11 residues.

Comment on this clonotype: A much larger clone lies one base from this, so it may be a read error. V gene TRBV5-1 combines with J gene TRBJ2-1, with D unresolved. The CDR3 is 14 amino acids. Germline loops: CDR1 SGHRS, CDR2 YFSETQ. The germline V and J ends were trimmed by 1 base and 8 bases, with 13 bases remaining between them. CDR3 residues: CASSLTPRVDEQFF. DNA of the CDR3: TGCGCCAGCAGCTTGACTCCTAGGGTCGATGAGCAGTTCTTC. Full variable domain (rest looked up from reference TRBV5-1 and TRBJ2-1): KAGVTQTPRYLIKTRGQQVTLSCSPISGHRSVSWYQQTPGQGLQFLFEYFSETQRNKGNFPGRFSGRQFSNSRSEMNVSTLELGDSALYLCASSLTPRVDEQFFGPGTRLTVL.

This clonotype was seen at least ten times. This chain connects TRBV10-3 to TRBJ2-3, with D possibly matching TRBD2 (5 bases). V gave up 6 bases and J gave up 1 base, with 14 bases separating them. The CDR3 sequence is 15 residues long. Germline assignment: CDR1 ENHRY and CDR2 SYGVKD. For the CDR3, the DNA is TGTGCCATCAGAGACTCGGGGATTGGCACAGATACGCAGTATTTT. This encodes CAIRDSGIGTDTQYF.

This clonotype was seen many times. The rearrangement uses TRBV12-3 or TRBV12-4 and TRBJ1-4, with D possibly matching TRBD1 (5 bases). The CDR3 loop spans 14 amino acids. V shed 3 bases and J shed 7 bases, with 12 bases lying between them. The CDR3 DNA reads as TGTGCCAGCAGTTTTGGGGGGGGGGTTGAAAAACTGTTTTTT. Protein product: CASSFGGGVEKLFF.

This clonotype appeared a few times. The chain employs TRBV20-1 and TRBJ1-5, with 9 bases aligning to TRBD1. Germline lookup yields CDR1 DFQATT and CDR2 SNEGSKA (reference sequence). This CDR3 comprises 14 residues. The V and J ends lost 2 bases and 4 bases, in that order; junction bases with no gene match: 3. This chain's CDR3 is CSARSDRGNQPQHF. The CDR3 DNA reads TGCAGTGCTAGATCGGACAGGGGAAATCAGCCCCAGCATTTT.

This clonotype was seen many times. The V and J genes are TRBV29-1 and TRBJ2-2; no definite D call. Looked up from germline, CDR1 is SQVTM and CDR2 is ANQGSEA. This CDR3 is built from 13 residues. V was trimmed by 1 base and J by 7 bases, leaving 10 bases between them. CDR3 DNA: TGCAGCGTTGAAGCGTTATCTGGCGGGGAGCTGTTTTTT. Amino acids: CSVEALSGGELFF.

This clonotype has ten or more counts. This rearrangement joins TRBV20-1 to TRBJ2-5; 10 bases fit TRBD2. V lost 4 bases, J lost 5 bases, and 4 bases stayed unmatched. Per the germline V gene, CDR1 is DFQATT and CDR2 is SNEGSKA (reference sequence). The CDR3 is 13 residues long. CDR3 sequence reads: CSAMGLASETQYF. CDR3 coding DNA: TGCAGTGCTATGGGACTAGCGAGTGAGACCCAGTACTTC.

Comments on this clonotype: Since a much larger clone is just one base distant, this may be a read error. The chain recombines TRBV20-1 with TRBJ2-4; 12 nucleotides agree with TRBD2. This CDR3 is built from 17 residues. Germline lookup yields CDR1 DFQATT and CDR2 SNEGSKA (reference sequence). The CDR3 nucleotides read TGCAGTGCTAGACTAGCGGGAGGGCGTGGACGGGTGAACATTCCGTACTTC. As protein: CSARLAGGRGRVNIPYF.

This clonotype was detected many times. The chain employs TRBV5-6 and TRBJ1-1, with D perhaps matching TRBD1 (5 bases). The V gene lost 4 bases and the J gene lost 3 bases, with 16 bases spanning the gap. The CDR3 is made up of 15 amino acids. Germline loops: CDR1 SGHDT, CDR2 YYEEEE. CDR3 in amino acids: CASSVGHQGDTEAFF. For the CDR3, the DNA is TGTGCCAGCAGCGTCGGACATCAAGGGGACACTGAAGCTTTCTTT.

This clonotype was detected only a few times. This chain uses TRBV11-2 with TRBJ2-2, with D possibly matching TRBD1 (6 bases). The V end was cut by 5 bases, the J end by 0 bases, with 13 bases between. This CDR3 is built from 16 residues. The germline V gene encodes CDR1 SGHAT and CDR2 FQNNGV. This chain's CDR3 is CASSPVGTPNTGELFF. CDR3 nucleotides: TGTGCCAGCAGCCCTGTCGGGACACCGAACACCGGGGAGCTGTTTTTT.

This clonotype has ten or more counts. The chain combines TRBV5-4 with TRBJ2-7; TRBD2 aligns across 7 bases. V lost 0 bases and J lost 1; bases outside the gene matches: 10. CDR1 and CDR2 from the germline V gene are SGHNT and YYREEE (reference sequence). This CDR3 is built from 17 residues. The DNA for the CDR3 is TGTGCCAGCAGCTTGGAAATTTTCCCAGCGGGATCCTACGAGCAGTACTTC. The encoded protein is CASSLEIFPAGSYEQYF. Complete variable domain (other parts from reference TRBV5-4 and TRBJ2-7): ETGVTQSPTHLIKTRGQQVTLRCSSQSGHNTVSWYQQALGQGPQFIFQYYREEENGRGNFPPRFSGLQFPNYSSELNVNALELDDSALYLCASSLEIFPAGSYEQYFGPGTRLTVT.

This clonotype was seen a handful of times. CDR3 region: CSVLPVGSYNEQFF. Here the CDR3 DNA reads TGCAGCGTTCTTCCGGTGGGCTCCTACAATGAGCAGTTCTTC. The chain carries TRBV29-1 and TRBJ2-1; unclear D gene. Trimming shortened V by 5 bases and J by 0 bases, and 11 bases separated the two germline ends. Germline V gives CDR1 SQVTM, CDR2 ANQGSEA. The CDR3 runs to 14 residues.

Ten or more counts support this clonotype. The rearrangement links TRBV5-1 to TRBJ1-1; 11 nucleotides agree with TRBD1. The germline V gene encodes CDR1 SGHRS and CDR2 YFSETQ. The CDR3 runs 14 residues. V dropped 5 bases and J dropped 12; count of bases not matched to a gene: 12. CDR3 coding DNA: TGCGCCAGCAGAGTAACCGGGACAGGGGGATTGTCTTTCTTT. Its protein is CASRVTGTGGLSFF. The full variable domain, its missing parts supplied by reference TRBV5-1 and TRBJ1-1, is KAGVTQTPRYLIKTRGQQVTLSCSPISGHRSVSWYQQTPGQGLQFLFEYFSETQRNKGNFPGRFSGRQFSNSRSEMNVSTLELGDSALYLCASRVTGTGGLSFFGQGTRLTVV.

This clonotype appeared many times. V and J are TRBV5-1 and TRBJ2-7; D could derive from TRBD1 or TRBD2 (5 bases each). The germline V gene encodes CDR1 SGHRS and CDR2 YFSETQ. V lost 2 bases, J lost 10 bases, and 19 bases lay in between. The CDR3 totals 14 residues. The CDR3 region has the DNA TGCGCCAGCAGCTTTGTCCCCTTGGGACGGATCCAGTACTTC. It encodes CASSFVPLGRIQYF.

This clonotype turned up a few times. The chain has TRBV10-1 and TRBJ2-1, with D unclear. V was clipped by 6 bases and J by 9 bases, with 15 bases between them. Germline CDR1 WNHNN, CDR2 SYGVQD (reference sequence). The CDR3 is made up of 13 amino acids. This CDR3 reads CASSNFPAVEQFF. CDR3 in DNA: TGCGCCAGCAGCAACTTCCCGGCGGTTGAGCAGTTCTTC.

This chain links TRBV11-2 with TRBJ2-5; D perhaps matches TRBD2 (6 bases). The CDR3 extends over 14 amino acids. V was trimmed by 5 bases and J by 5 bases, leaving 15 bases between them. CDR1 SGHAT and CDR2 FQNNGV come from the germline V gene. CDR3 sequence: CASSVYSEGETQYF. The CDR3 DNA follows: TGTGCCAGCAGCGTATACTCGGAGGGGGAGACCCAGTACTTC.

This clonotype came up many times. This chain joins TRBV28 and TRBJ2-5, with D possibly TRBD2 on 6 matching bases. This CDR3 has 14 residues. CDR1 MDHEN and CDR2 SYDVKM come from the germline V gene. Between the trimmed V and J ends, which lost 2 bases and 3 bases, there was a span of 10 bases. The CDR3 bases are TGTGCCAGCAGTTTAGGGGGGAATAAAGAGACCCAGTACTTC. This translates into CASSLGGNKETQYF.

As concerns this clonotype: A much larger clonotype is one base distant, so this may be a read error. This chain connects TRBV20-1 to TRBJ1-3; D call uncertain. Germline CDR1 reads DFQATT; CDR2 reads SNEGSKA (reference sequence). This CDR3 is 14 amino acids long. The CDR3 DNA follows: TGCAGTGCCGGATTGGCTGGGTCTGGATACACCATATATTTT. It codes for CSAGLAGSGYTIYF.

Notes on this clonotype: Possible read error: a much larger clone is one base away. The CDR3 DNA reads TGCGCCAGCAGCTTGGGAGGAGGTAACCCTTATGGCTACCCCTTC. It specifies CASSLGGGNPYGYPF. The chain carries TRBV5-1 and TRBJ1-2, with no clear D. The CDR3 runs to 15 residues. Germline V gene sequence: CDR1 SGHRS, CDR2 YFSETQ.

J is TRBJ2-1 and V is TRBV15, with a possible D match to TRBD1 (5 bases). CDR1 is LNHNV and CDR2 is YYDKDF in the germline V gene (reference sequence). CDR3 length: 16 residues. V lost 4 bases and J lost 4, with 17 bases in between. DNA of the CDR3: TGTGCCACCAGCAAACCCCCAGGGATAGGTTACAATGAGCAGTTCTTC. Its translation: CATSKPPGIGYNEQFF.

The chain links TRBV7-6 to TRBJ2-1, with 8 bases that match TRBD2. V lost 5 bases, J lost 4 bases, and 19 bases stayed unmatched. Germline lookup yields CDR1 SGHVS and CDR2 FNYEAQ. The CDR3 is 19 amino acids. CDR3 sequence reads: CASSPGKLLAGYKYNEQFF. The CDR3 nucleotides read TGTGCCAGCAGCCCGGGGAAATTATTAGCGGGATACAAATACAATGAGCAGTTCTTC. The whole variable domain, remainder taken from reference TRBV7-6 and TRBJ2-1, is GAGVSQSPRYKVTKRGQDVALRCDPISGHVSLYWYRQALGQGPEFLTYFNYEAQQDKSGLPNDRFSAERPEGSISTLTIQRTEQRDSAMYRCASSPGKLLAGYKYNEQFFGPGTRLTVL.

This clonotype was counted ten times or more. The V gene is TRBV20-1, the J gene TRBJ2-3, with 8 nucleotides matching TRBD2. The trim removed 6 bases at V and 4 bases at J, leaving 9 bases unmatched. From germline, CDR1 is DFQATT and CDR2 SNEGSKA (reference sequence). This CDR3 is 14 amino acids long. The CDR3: CSARHSGRPDTQYF. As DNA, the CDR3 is TGCAGTGCCCGCCACAGCGGGAGACCAGATACGCAGTATTTT.